The clone carrying this TCR beta chain was recorded many times. Its antigen remains unidentified. Each CDR3 protein gets one entry after TCRdb re-called the reads with MiXCR. The table has approximately 1,000,000 distinct CDR3 sequences, roughly 30% seen once. V lost 5 bases and J lost 0, with 13 bases in between. The CDR3 is 16 residues long. In germline, CDR1 is MNHNS, CDR2 SASEGT. The data stem from a study of T cell repertoires in cytomegalovirus infection. Study results and limitations: Carriage of CMV together with the relevant HLA was identifiable through cumulative public TCR beta family frequency.

The source was cultured CD8+ T cells from PBMCs, collected from culture after CMV antigen stimulation. This clonotype was sampled from a human donor in good health (CMV status not recorded). Some clones in this sample may be carry-over from other donors' samples. The chain combines TRBV6-1 with TRBJ1-4; D uncertain. The CDR3 spells CASSLRSSATNEKLFF. DNA of the CDR3: TGTGCCAGCAGTCTCCGCTCGTCCGCAACTAATGAAAAACTGTTTTTT.